This entry describes one TCR beta chain. Its antigen target is currently unknown. No qualities accompany the bases; no much larger clone lies one base away. The data were obtained in a study of cytomegalovirus exposure and HLA in healthy donors (dated by TCRdb to the late 2010s). Study-level background: The 666 repertoires of the first cohort and the 110 or so validation repertoires were produced on the same platform, according to a later analysis. The study aimed to test whether signatures of past pathogen exposure could be identified by cataloging public T cell receptors. A separate validation cohort of 90 to 150 different subjects was used in addition to the roughly 720-subject first cohort. High-throughput TCR immunosequencing, statistical association of individual TCRs with disease status, and machine learning were combined to predict cytomegalovirus infection status.

Overall study outcomes, separate from this receptor: A later analysis had no HLA typing for the validation cohort, so co-occurrence there was scored across all 130 or so repertoires. In vitro tests confirmed that a few of the cytomegalovirus-associated TCR beta chains recognize cytomegalovirus antigens. Most TCR sequences were seen in very few donors, while some public TCRs were found in many individuals. The study listed 150 to 200 TCR beta chains as associated with cytomegalovirus. The authors suggested that the approach could potentially be generalized to other disease states and immunological phenotypes. Subsequent analysis determined that TCRs grouped into clusters in the first cohort also showed a tendency toward co-occurrence across the 130 or so validation repertoires, and 94% of cluster scores exceeded 0. The classifier was reported to diagnose cytomegalovirus status with high specificity and sensitivity in both the original and validation cohorts.

The CDR3 has 15 amino acids, counting the end cysteine and phenylalanine. Just CDR3 DNA is preserved here, 45 bases in frame from base 1. V lost 2 bases and J lost 5 bases, and the count of bases not matched to a germline gene is 8. According to the germline V gene, CDR1 reads MNHEY and CDR2 reads SVGAGI. Library creation used the immunoSEQ multiplex PCR assay. The original pipeline was this. To diagnose cytomegalovirus status from the catalog of TCR beta chain sequences, a statistical classification framework was built. TCRdb holds this immuneACCESS table with in-frame rearrangements only. Some clones are missing; in checked studies, unresolved V genes explain under half, and the rest has no known cause. The D gene and trimming were derived from the DNA, and the V and J assignments and clone size from that table. A total of about 98,000 clones appear in this sample, roughly 87% of them only once. The ten largest clones capture 6.3% of the sample.

The donors belonged to the validation cohort of around 130 subjects, which was separate from the roughly 670-subject first cohort. Material for sequencing was PBMCs. The TCR comes from a man aged 18 to 29 in good health and CMV-seropositive. The V gene is TRBV6-5 and the J gene is TRBJ1-2; 7 middle bases align to TRBD1. The DNA sequence is given as TGTGCCAGCAGTTACCAGGGGGGCCCTAGGTATGGCTACACCTTC. Its protein product is CASSYQGGPRYGYTF.